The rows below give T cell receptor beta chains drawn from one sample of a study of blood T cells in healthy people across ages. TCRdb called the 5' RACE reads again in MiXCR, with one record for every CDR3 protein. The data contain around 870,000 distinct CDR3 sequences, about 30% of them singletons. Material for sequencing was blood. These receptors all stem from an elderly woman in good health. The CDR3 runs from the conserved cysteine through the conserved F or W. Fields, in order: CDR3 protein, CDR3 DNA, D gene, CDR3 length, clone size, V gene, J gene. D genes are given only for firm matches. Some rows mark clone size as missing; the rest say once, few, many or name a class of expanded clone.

CASRKQGEEGYTF	TGCGCCAGCAGGAAACAGGGGGAAGAGGGCTACACCTTC	TRBD1	13	many	TRBV5-1	TRBJ1-2
CSARDRVSRVSHTNYGYTF	TGCAGTGCTAGAGATCGGGTATCGAGGGTCTCTCATACTAACTATGGCTACACCTTC	.	19	few	TRBV20-1	TRBJ1-2
CASTIQPGRGGGTEAFF	TGTGCCAGCACAATCCAGCCGGGACGAGGGGGTGGCACTGAAGCTTTCTTT	.	17	few	TRBV6-6	TRBJ1-1
CATSDLQGQGETQYF	TGTGCCACCAGTGATTTGCAAGGACAAGGGGAGACCCAGTACTTC	.	15	many	TRBV24-1	TRBJ2-5
CASSLDAPLEGYTF	TGTGCCAGCAGTTTGGATGCTCCTCTGGAGGGCTACACCTTC	.	14	few	TRBV12-3/TRBV12-4	TRBJ1-2
CASSLSTTGETQYF	TGTGCCAGCAGTTTAAGTACTACCGGGGAGACCCAGTACTTC	.	14	many	TRBV27	TRBJ2-5
CASSQDRLAAGELFF	TGCGCCAGCAGCCAAGATCGTCTAGCCGCCGGGGAGCTGTTTTTT	.	15	few	TRBV4-3	TRBJ2-2
CASSPLWGGHNEQFF	TGTGCCAGCAGCCCTCTGTGGGGGGGTCACAATGAGCAGTTCTTC	TRBD2	15	.	TRBV14	TRBJ2-1
CASSRDSRASGYTF	TGTGCCAGCAGTAGAGACAGCCGTGCGAGTGGCTACACCTTC	.	14	.	TRBV6-1	TRBJ1-2
CASSDGVYNEQFF	TGTGCCAGTTCCGACGGGGTTTACAATGAGCAGTTCTTC	.	13	many	TRBV28	TRBJ2-1